This entry lists 17 T cell receptor beta chains sequenced from one sample in a study of CD8 T cells in ankylosing spondylitis. TCRdb re-called the 5' RACE reads through MiXCR, storing one row per CDR3 protein. The profile shows fewer than 200,000 distinct CDR3 sequences, roughly 18% of them singletons. Sequenced: blood, either unsorted or a sorted T cell fraction (not recorded which). These receptors were collected from a male donor aged 5 to 29 with ankylosing spondylitis or in good health (not recorded which).

The sample holds many counts of this clonotype. The chain uses TRBV15 and TRBJ2-3; D might be TRBD2 (5 bases). CDR1 is LNHNV and CDR2 is YYDKDF in the germline V gene (reference sequence). This CDR3 has 15 residues. V lost 0 bases to trimming and J lost 6 bases, with 13 bases between them. CDR3 protein: CATSRDGRDADTQYF. DNA of the CDR3: TGTGCCACCAGCAGAGATGGGAGAGATGCCGATACGCAGTATTTT.

This clonotype was detected ten times or more. The V call is TRBV5-1, the J call TRBJ2-5, with a weak D call TRBD1 (6 bases). The CDR3 has 14 amino acids. Per germline, CDR1 SGHRS and CDR2 YFSETQ. The V gene lost 7 bases and the J gene lost 2 bases, with 15 bases spanning the gap. This CDR3 is CASSTGTTQETQYF. The CDR3 nucleotides read TGCGCCAGCTCTACCGGGACAACACAAGAGACCCAGTACTTC.

This clonotype was observed at least ten times. The chain links TRBV11-2 to TRBJ2-5; 7 bases agree with TRBD1. The junction had 8 bases not matched to a gene; V was cut back by 4 bases and J by 3 bases. The CDR3 sequence is 15 residues long. The V gene's germline CDR1 is SGHAT and CDR2 FQNNGV. This CDR3 is CASSSIQTGEETQYF. In nucleotides, the CDR3 is TGTGCCAGCAGCTCCATCCAAACAGGGGAAGAGACCCAGTACTTC.

Ten or more counts support this clonotype. The J gene is TRBJ2-1, the V gene TRBV12-3 or TRBV12-4, with TRBD2 matching 12 bases. The CDR3 runs to 17 residues. J gave up 9 bases and V 6 bases, and 15 bases lay outside the gene matches. CDR3 sequence reads: CASSKTSGGIERTEQFF. DNA for the CDR3: TGTGCCAGCAGCAAGACTAGCGGGGGAATTGAAAGGACTGAGCAGTTCTTC.

This clonotype was observed a single time. The chain is built from TRBV14 and TRBJ2-1; no definite D call. V shed 4 bases and J shed 3 bases, with 7 bases lying between them. Germline assignment: CDR1 SGHDN and CDR2 FVKESK. The CDR3 has 13 residues. The CDR3, as DNA: TGTGCCAGCAGCCGGTACGGCTACAATGAGCAGTTCTTC. This gives the protein CASSRYGYNEQFF.

This clonotype was counted at least ten times. V usage is TRBV12-3 or TRBV12-4 and J usage is TRBJ2-1, with TRBD2 as a possible D gene (5 bases). This CDR3 is 14 amino acids long. V shed 5 bases and J shed 0 bases, with 8 bases lying between them. The CDR3 DNA reads TGTGCCAGCAGTGGAACTAGCTCCTACAATGAGCAGTTCTTC. Translating gives CASSGTSSYNEQFF.

This clonotype was picked up many times. The chain joins TRBV4-1 to TRBJ1-1, with a possible D match to TRBD1 (6 bases). The CDR3 has 14 residues. Germline CDR1 reads MGHRA; CDR2 reads YSYEKL. V lost 4 bases, J lost 7 bases, and 16 bases lay in between. Here the CDR3 DNA reads TGCGCCAGCAGCCCGGCCCCAGGGGTCGATGAAGCTTTCTTT. Encoded protein: CASSPAPGVDEAFF.

This clonotype was seen a single time. The chain has TRBV20-1 and TRBJ2-3; tentative D call: TRBD2 (6 bases). This CDR3 has 12 amino acids. CDR1 and CDR2 (germline): DFQATT, SNEGSKA (reference sequence). Trimming removed 5 bases from V and 4 bases from J, with 10 bases in between. CDR3 residues: CSAGDSSDTQYF. CDR3 sequence (DNA): TGCAGTGCTGGGGACTCCTCAGATACGCAGTATTTT.

This clonotype was detected ten times or more. V gene TRBV20-1 combines with J gene TRBJ2-7, with TRBD2 as a possible D gene (6 bases). The V gene's germline CDR1 is DFQATT and CDR2 SNEGSKA (reference sequence). The CDR3 has 14 amino acids. Trimming stripped 2 bases from V and 2 bases from J, with 13 bases between. CDR3 nucleotide sequence: TGCAGTGCTAGACGGAGGGTCGGAACCTACGAGCAGTACTTC. Translating it yields CSARRRVGTYEQYF.

This clonotype was seen repeatedly, ten times or more. The chain carries TRBV5-1 and TRBJ1-6, with D possibly matching TRBD1 (5 bases). V was clipped by 0 bases and J by 12 bases, with 22 bases between them. CDR3 size: 17 residues. CDR1 and CDR2 from the germline V gene are SGHRS and YFSETQ. The CDR3 sequence: CASSLDYRGKGPLPLHF. The CDR3 DNA follows: TGCGCCAGCAGCTTGGACTATAGGGGAAAAGGCCCCTTACCCCTCCACTTT.

This clonotype was recorded at least ten times. DNA of the CDR3: TGTGCCAGCAGTCTCGGACTAGCGGACAATGAGCAGTTCTTC. Its translation is CASSLGLADNEQFF. The chain joins TRBV2 to TRBJ2-1; 10 bases line up with TRBD2. CDR3 size: 14 residues. With 5 bases clipped from V and 5 bases from J, the junction kept 3 bases outside the gene matches. Germline lookup yields CDR1 SNHLY and CDR2 FYNNEI.

This clonotype was seen at least ten times. The chain links TRBV4-3 to TRBJ2-1; 7 positions agree with TRBD1. The CDR3 is made up of 16 amino acids. Germline-derived CDR1 and CDR2 are LGHNA and YSLEER. With 3 bases clipped from V and 7 bases from J, the junction kept 12 bases outside the gene matches. The CDR3 loop reads CASSHTETIQGNEQFF. The CDR3 DNA sequence: TGCGCCAGCAGCCACACAGAAACTATACAGGGGAATGAGCAGTTCTTC.

The gene calls are TRBV29-1 and TRBJ2-5; 9 bases fit TRBD2. Trimming cost V 7 bases and J 4 bases; bases outside gene matches: 4. The length of the CDR3 is 12 residues. CDR1 is SQVTM, CDR2 ANQGSEA, per germline. CDR3 region: CSATSGVETQYF. The DNA for the CDR3 is TGCAGCGCGACTAGCGGAGTAGAGACCCAGTACTTC.

This clonotype was observed many times. The V gene is TRBV18, the J gene TRBJ2-7; 10 nucleotides line up with TRBD1. With V trimmed by 3 bases and J by 4 bases, 6 bases remained unmatched. The CDR3 is 15 residues long. Germline V gene lookup returns CDR1 KGHSH and CDR2 LQKENI. The DNA of the CDR3 is TGTGCCAGCTCACCGGGACAGGGGTTTTCGTACGAGCAGTACTTC. It is translated as CASSPGQGFSYEQYF. Using reference TRBV18 and TRBJ2-7 for the parts outside the CDR3, the full variable domain is NAGVMQNPRHLVRRRGQEARLRCSPMKGHSHVYWYRQLPEEGLKFMVYLQKENIIDESGMPKERFSAEFPKEGPSILRIQQVVRGDSAAYFCASSPGQGFSYEQYFGPGTRLTVT.

This clonotype was counted ten times or more. This chain uses TRBV20-1 with TRBJ1-2, with D perhaps matching TRBD1 (5 bases). The germline V gene encodes CDR1 DFQATT and CDR2 SNEGSKA (reference sequence). V lost 0 bases to trimming and J lost 5 bases, with 16 bases between them. The CDR3 extends over 15 amino acids. CDR3 sequence: CSARDWEGTVYGYTF. CDR3 bases: TGCAGTGCTAGAGATTGGGAGGGGACCGTGTATGGCTACACCTTC.

This clonotype was seen ten or more times. The chain uses TRBV6-4 and TRBJ2-6; D might be TRBD1 (5 bases). The V gene's germline CDR1 is MRHNA and CDR2 SNTAGT. The CDR3 is 15 residues long. The V and J ends lost 4 bases and 0 bases respectively, with 7 bases between them. CDR3 coding DNA: TGTGCCAGCAGTGTCGACAGCTCTGGGGCCAACGTCCTGACTTTC. It encodes CASSVDSSGANVLTF.

This clonotype was picked up many times. CDR3 amino acids: CASSLVTGTSVFF. CDR3 in DNA: TGTGCCAGCAGCTTGGTCACCGGGACTAGCGTTTTCTTC. V and J are TRBV5-6 and TRBJ2-1, with 10 bases identical to TRBD2. J was trimmed by 16 bases and V by 0 bases; bases with no gene match: 7. There are 13 residues in the CDR3. Per the germline V gene, CDR1 is SGHDT and CDR2 is YYEEEE.